This T cell receptor (beta chain) was captured by sequencing in a study of blood T cell repertoires in COVID-19. About the research overall: COVID-19 samples collected from the United States, Italy and Spain covered acute and convalescent phases.

Assay used: immunoSEQ multiplex PCR; TCRdb lists only in-frame clones, some missing. In the table there are around 46,000 clones, 87% of which are singletons. Unmatched junction bases numbered 8, after V lost 3 bases and J lost 4 bases. CDR3 length: 16 amino acids. Germline CDR1 is LGHDT and CDR2 is YNNKEL (reference sequence). The TCR sequence derives from a human donor in a cohort sampled during active COVID-19. What was sequenced was peripheral blood. This rearrangement joins TRBV3-1 (or the pseudogene TRBV3-2) to TRBJ1-3, with 8 bases lining up with TRBD1. CDR3 bases: TGTGCCAGCAGCCACGAACGGACAGGGAGGGGAAACACCATATATTTT. Encoded protein: CASSHERTGRGNTIYF.